The sequence of this TCR beta chain was determined in a study of T cell clonotyping in hematopoietic cell transplantation. Overall study results and limits: At the given depth, recipient repertoires were over 95% de novo clonotypes. Pathologically expanded recipient clonotypes increased progressively from day 30 to day 180 as diversity fell.

This CDR3 is 14 amino acids long. Germline V gives CDR1 MGHDK, CDR2 SYGVNS. Trimming removed 3 bases from V and 4 bases from J; junction bases left unmatched: 5. Blood collection times were about day -28 and days 30, 100, 180 posttransplant. The method was immunoSEQ multiplex PCR; TCRdb's version includes in-frame clones alone and lacks a portion of them. Found here are some 3,100 clones, around 60% of them singletons; the top ten hold 20% to 25%. With respect to this clone: Its antigen is undetermined.

The material was peripheral blood mononuclear cells, obtained 30 days after allogeneic stem cell transplant. The chain carries TRBV25-1 and TRBJ1-2; 7 nucleotides align to TRBD1. This receptor was identified in a female patient aged 30 to 40 who had an allogeneic stem cell transplant, so T cells may come from the graft donor. Some clones in this sample may be carry-over from other donors' samples. CDR3 nucleotides: TGTGCCAGCAGTGACAGACAGGGCACCTATGGCTACACCTTC. This sequence encodes CASSDRQGTYGYTF.